This TCR beta chain was sequenced for a study of blood T cell repertoires in COVID-19 (dated by TCRdb to about 2020). A note on the overall study: The collaborator samples originated in the United States, Italy and Spain and spanned the acute and convalescent phases of COVID-19. The prospective study material was composed of cDNA or gDNA derived from T cells, B-cell-depleted T cells, or PBMCs. Subjects who had been exposed to COVID-19, were actively infected with it, or had recovered from it provided the deeply sampled blood TCRbeta repertoires that made up the dataset. A freely available public database, intended as a resource for researchers studying the immune response to SARS-CoV-2, is where the repertoires were released. The samples were drawn from the first 160 participants of the ongoing ImmuneRACE study and from 1,254 subjects provided by 6 global collaborators. Sample metadata almost always included a de-identified subject ID, COVID-19 status, age in years and sex. Where available, HLA class I and class II types were obtained from metadata supplied by the sample provider rather than from assay-based typing.

With regard to this clone: It lacks a known antigen. There are no base qualities to consult, and no much larger clone falls within one base.

What the work shows at the level of the full study, not this receptor alone: The amount of clinical and demographic metadata varied by source and participant and was provided uncurated.

V is pared back by 3 bases and J by 4 bases, with 10 bases lying between the germline termini. The germline V gene provides CDR1 SGHRS and CDR2 YFSETQ. From its cysteine to its phenylalanine, the CDR3 spans 13 amino acids. The DNA shown is the 39-base CDR3, in frame from base 1. Each collaborating institution followed its own protocols to collect whole blood in K2EDTA tubes. For TCRbeta analysis, collaborators shipped samples in one of three forms: frozen whole blood, isolated PBMCs, or DNA extracted from either of those sample types. TCRbeta CDR3 regions were amplified from genomic DNA using the immunoSEQ Assay, a bias-controlled multiplex PCR. The paper's processing steps were these. The number of nucleated cells in each sample was estimated by amplification of reference gene primers within the assay. Sequence reads were collapsed and filtered to measure the absolute abundance of every unique TCRbeta CDR3 rearrangement. Productive Simpson clonality was computed per sample as the square root of Simpson's diversity index over productive rearrangements. Sourced from immuneACCESS, this table was stored by TCRdb with only in-frame sequences that have V and J called. A share of the clones is absent; for the studies checked, an unresolved V gene accounts for under half, and the remainder has no known explanation. V and J calls and clone size follow that table, whereas D and trimming were derived from the DNA. In all, the sample holds 210,000 or so clones, and around 84% of those were seen once. The leading ten clones occupy 15% to 20% of the sample.

The origin of this receptor is an elderly woman with active or convalescent COVID-19. The V and J segments used are TRBV5-1 and TRBJ2-5; a tentative D match to TRBD2 spans 6 bases. Sequencing used peripheral blood. The CDR3 region reads CASSSLGGETQYF. The nucleotide sequence reads as follows: TGCGCCAGCAGCTCCCTGGGGGGAGAGACCCAGTACTTC.